This T cell receptor (beta chain) was retrieved from a study of shared clonotypes between healthy human individuals. Sorted-subset replicate PCRs used around 0.2 ug DNA, approximately 27,000 T cell genomes. The method was immunoSEQ multiplex PCR; TCRdb's version includes in-frame clones alone and lacks a portion of them. Found here are 400,000 or so clones, 90% to 97% of them singletons; the top ten hold about 0.32%. Trimming removed 5 bases at V and 6 bases at J, with 22 bases between. Germline V lookup: CDR1 SGHTA, CDR2 FQGNSA. The length of the CDR3 is 17 residues. The chain combines TRBV7-2 with TRBJ2-2; possible D gene TRBD1, 6 bases. The source material was memory CD8+ T cells sorted from blood. This sample's subset: CD45RO+ cells pooled with CCR7-negative TemRA cells. The sequence derives from a young man in good health. The CDR3: CASSSPSGGRGAGELFF. The CDR3 DNA reads TGTGCCAGCAGCAGTCCCAGTGGGGGCCGAGGGGCCGGGGAGCTGTTTTTT.